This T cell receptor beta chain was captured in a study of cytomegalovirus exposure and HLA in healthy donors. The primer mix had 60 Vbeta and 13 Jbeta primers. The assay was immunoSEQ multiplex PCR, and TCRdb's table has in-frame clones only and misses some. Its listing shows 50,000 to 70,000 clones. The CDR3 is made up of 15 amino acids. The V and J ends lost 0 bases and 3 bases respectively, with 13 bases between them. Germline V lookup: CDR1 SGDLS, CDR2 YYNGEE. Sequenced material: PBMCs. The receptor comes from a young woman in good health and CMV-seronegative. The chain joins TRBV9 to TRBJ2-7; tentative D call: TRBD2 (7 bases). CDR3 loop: CASSVDPGGGYEQYF. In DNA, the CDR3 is TGTGCCAGCAGCGTAGATCCGGGGGGCGGCTACGAGCAGTACTTC.